This paragraph covers one TCR beta chain sequence. One end of the junction does not line up with germline, which may come from a read error. This entry comes from a study of control samples from healthy donors and cancer patients. Germline CDR1 is MNHNS and CDR2 is SASEGT. The CDR3 runs 14 residues. Clones were sequenced by immunoSEQ multiplex PCR, and TCRdb holds only the in-frame ones, with some missing. Here the sample spans approximately 120,000 clones, roughly 86% being singletons. This TCR derives from a man in his 60s in good health. The J gene is TRBJ1-4, the V gene TRBV6-1; D might be TRBD1 (5 bases). Material: blood. The CDR3 protein is CASGDSPTNEKLFF. The CDR3 coding sequence is TGTGCCAGCGGTGACAGTCCAACTAATGAAAAACTGTTTTTT.